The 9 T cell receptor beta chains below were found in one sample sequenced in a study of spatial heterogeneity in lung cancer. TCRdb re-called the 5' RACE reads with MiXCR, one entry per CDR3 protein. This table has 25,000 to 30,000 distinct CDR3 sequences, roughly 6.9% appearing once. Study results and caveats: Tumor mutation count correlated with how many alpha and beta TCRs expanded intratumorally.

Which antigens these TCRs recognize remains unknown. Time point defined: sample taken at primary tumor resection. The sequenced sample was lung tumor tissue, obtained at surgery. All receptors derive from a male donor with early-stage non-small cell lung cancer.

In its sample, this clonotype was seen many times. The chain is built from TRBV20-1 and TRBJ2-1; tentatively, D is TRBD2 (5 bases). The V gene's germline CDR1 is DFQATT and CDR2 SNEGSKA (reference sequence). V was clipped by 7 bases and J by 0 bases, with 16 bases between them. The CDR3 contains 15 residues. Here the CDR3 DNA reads TGCAGTGGGGTAGGGAGTGCGGGCTCCTACAATGAGCAGTTCTTC. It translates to CSGVGSAGSYNEQFF.

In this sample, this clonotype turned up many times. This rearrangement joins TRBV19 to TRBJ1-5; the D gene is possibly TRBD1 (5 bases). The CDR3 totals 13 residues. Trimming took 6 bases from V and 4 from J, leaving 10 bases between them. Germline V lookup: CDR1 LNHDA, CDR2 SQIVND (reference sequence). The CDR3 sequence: CASRTAVNQPQHF. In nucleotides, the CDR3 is TGTGCCAGTAGGACAGCCGTAAATCAGCCCCAGCATTTT.

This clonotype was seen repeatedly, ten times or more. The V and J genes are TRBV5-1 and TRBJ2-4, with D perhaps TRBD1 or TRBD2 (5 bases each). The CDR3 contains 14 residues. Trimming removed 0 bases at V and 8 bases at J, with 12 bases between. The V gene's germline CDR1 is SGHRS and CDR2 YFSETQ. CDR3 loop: CASSLEKGRDIQYF. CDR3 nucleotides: TGCGCCAGCAGCTTGGAGAAGGGGCGGGACATTCAGTACTTC.

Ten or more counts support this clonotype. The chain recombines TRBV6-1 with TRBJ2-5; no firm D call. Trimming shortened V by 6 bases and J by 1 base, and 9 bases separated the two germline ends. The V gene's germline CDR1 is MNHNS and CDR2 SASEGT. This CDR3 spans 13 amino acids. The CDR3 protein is CASRGWGQETQYF. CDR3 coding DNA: TGTGCCAGCAGAGGTTGGGGCCAAGAGACCCAGTACTTC.

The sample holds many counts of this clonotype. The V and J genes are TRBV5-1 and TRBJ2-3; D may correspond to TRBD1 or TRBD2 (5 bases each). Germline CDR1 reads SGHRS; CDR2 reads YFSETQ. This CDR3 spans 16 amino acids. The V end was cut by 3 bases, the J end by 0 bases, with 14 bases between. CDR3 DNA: TGCGCCAGCAGCTCCGGGACGGATAGCAGCACAGATACGCAGTATTTT. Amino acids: CASSSGTDSSTDTQYF.

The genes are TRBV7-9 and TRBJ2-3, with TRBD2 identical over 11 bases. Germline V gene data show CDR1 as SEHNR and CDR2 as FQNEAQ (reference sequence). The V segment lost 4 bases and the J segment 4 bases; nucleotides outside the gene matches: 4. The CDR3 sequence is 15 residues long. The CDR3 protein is CASSYSGGAPDTQYF. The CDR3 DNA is TGTGCCAGCAGCTATAGCGGGGGGGCGCCAGATACGCAGTATTTT.

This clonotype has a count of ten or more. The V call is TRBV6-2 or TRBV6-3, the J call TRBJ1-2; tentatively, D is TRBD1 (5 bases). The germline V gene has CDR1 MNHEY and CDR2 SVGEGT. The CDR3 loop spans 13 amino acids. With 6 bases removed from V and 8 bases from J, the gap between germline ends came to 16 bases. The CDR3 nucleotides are TGTGCCAGCAGATGGACACTCACGCCCGGCTACACCTTC. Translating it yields CASRWTLTPGYTF.

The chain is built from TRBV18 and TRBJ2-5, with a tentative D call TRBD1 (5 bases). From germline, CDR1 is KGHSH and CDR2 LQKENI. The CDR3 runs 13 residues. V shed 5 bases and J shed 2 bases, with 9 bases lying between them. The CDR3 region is CASSKTVQETQYF. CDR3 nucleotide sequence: TGTGCCAGCTCAAAGACAGTACAAGAGACCCAGTACTTC.

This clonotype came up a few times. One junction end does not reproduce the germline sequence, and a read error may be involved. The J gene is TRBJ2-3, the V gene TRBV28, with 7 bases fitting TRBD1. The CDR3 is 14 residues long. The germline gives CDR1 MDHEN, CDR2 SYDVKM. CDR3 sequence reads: CANSLGTGTDTQYF. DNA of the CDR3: TGTGCCAACAGTTTGGGGACAGGCACAGATACGCAGTATTTT. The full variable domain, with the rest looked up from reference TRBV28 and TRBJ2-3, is DVKVTQSSRYLVKRTGEKVFLECVQDMDHENMFWYRQDPGLGLRLIYFSYDVKMKEKGDIPEGYSVSREKKERFSLILESASTNQTSMYLCANSLGTGTDTQYFGPGTRLTVL.